The rows below give T cell receptor beta chains drawn from one sample of a study of cytomegalovirus exposure and HLA in healthy donors. The data were produced by immunoSEQ multiplex PCR, yet TCRdb's version contains in-frame clones alone and is incomplete. The sample yields around 150,000 clones, about 77% seen once. The sequencing sample was made of PBMCs. The receptors here all came from a middle-aged woman in good health and CMV-seropositive. Both conserved end residues are part of each CDR3. Fields, in order: V gene, D gene, J gene, clone size, CDR3 length, CDR3 protein, CDR3 DNA. D genes are given only for firm matches. Part of the rows lack a size; the others show once, few, many or a class for expanded clones.

>TRBV27|.|TRBJ2-7|.|13
CASSSTGLAEQYF
TGTGCCAGCAGCTCAACAGGGCTGGCCGAGCAGTACTTC
>TRBV27|.|TRBJ2-1|.|13
CASSLVSGDEQFF
TGTGCCAGCAGTCTAGTCTCAGGGGATGAGCAGTTCTTC
>TRBV4-3|TRBD1|TRBJ2-1|.|15
CASSQGQGAYNEQFF
TGCGCCAGCAGCCAAGGACAGGGGGCCTACAATGAGCAGTTCTTC
>TRBV6-1|.|TRBJ2-7|.|14
CASSDSARFYEQYF
TGTGCCAGCAGTGACTCGGCGAGGTTCTACGAGCAGTACTTC
>TRBV28|TRBD1|TRBJ1-3|.|15
CASSPTGRSGNTIYF
TGTGCCAGCAGCCCGACAGGGCGCTCTGGAAACACCATATATTTT
>TRBV6-1|TRBD2|TRBJ2-7|.|15
CASSRGTSGAYEQYF
TGTGCCAGCAGTAGAGGGACTAGCGGAGCCTACGAGCAGTACTTC
>TRBV11-2|.|TRBJ2-2|.|14
CASSYSGVIGELFF
TGTGCCAGCAGTTATTCAGGGGTTATCGGGGAGCTGTTTTTT
>TRBV7-2|.|TRBJ2-7|.|16
CASSRGRRGARLEQYF
TGTGCCAGCAGCCGAGGGCGACGCGGGGCCCGTCTCGAGCAGTACTTC
>TRBV7-2|TRBD1|TRBJ2-5|.|13
CATDSDRGETQYF
TGTGCCACCGATTCCGACAGGGGAGAGACCCAGTACTTC
>TRBV19|.|TRBJ1-2|once|16
CASSIDGANGVYGYTF
TGTGCCAGTAGTATAGATGGGGCGAACGGCGTCTATGGCTACACCTTC
>TRBV5-5|.|TRBJ2-1|once|15
CASSLDPTSYNEQFF
TGTGCCAGCAGCTTGGACCCCACTTCCTACAATGAGCAGTTCTTC
>TRBV27|TRBD1|TRBJ2-7|.|16
CASSTERGLSPYEQYF
TGTGCCAGCAGTACCGAAAGGGGGCTAAGTCCCTACGAGCAGTACTTC
>TRBV4-1|TRBD2|TRBJ2-1|few|16
CASSHYSGGDSNEQFF
TGCGCCAGCAGCCATTACAGCGGGGGAGACTCTAATGAGCAGTTCTTC
>TRBV19|TRBD1|TRBJ1-5|once|14
CASSMTGLNQPQHF
TGTGCCAGTAGTATGACAGGGCTCAATCAGCCCCAGCATTTT
>TRBV6-1|TRBD1|TRBJ1-2|.|14
CASSAPGQNYGYTF
TGTGCCAGCAGTGCTCCGGGACAGAACTATGGCTACACCTTC